This TCR beta chain was captured by sequencing in a study of cytomegalovirus exposure and HLA in healthy donors. The study, taken as a whole, reports: Within an earlier analysis, most TCR beta V segments proved productive either about 87% or about 30% of the time. In a later analysis, a missense DCLRE1C variant was linked to TCR beta V- and J-gene trimming. Most TCR sequences showed up rarely, but some public TCRs showed up in many donors. Investigators reported 164 TCR beta chains as tied to cytomegalovirus.

PCR involved 60 Vbeta and 13 Jbeta primers. The assay was immunoSEQ multiplex PCR, and TCRdb's table has in-frame clones only and misses some. Of over 100,000 clones listed, around four fifths are singletons. Germline CDR1 and CDR2: MDHEN and SYDVKM. The CDR3 totals 18 residues. V shed 4 bases and J 0 bases; nucleotides not matched to a gene: 8. This clone showed up just a few times. Antigen specificity is unknown. The sequence came from a male donor in good health and CMV-seronegative. The chain combines TRBV28 with TRBJ2-2; 10 bases are a match to TRBD1. Sequencing was carried out using PBMCs. The CDR3 is CASSSGQGITTNTGELFF. As DNA, the CDR3 is TGTGCCAGCAGTTCGGGACAGGGGATAACTACGAACACCGGGGAGCTGTTTTTT.